Included here is one T cell receptor (beta chain) sequence, with context. Using immunoSEQ multiplex PCR, the repertoire was profiled, and TCRdb retains in-frame clones only, with some absent. The sample comprises around 95,000 clones, 75% to 95% of which are singletons, and about 5% rests with the top ten. This sample is part of a study of blood T cell repertoires in COVID-19. Overall study context: COVID-19 samples, acute and convalescent, were from the United States, Italy and Spain. Nucleic acid was either cDNA or gDNA, and it came from T cells, B-cell-depleted T cells, or PBMCs.

This CDR3 has 16 residues. Trimming left V 3 bases short and J 1 base short, with 12 bases between. Germline V gene data show CDR1 as LGHDT and CDR2 as YNNKEL (reference sequence). Sequencing input: peripheral blood. This receptor was identified in a man aged 50-59 years with acute or convalescent COVID-19. V usage is TRBV3-1 (or the pseudogene TRBV3-2) and J usage is TRBJ1-4, with TRBD1 as a possible D gene (5 bases). The CDR3 protein is CASSHRQGGTNEKLFF. The CDR3 coding sequence is TGTGCCAGCAGCCATAGGCAGGGTGGAACTAATGAAAAACTGTTTTTT.